This entry concerns a single TCR beta chain. Antigen: not known. The sample originates from a study of OX40 agonist ivuxolimab in advanced cancers. Study information: Patients in the trial were receiving intravenous ivuxolimab every 2 weeks, at doses of 0.01 to 10 mg/kg. Eligibility rules accepted prior anti-PD-1, anti-PD-L1 or anti-CTLA-4 therapy, and approximately 40% had some.

Generated by immunoSEQ multiplex PCR, the TCRdb table keeps only in-frame clones and is missing some. The repertoire holds tens of thousands of clones, with about 89% as singletons. Samples were taken at baseline and on day 1 of cycles 4 and 7. Points from the study as a whole: Several nonresponders also turned out to have low normalized T-cell clonal expansion.

CDR3 length equals 15 residues. The V end was cut by 6 bases, the J end by 4 bases, with 17 bases between. CDR1 is MDHEN and CDR2 is SYDVKM in the germline V gene. This chain links TRBV28 with TRBJ2-3; D may be TRBD2 (7 bases). Specimen: CD4+ or CD8+ T cells sorted from blood, collected in a trial of the OX40 agonist ivuxolimab. The sequence was collected from an adult with an advanced solid tumor such as melanoma, head and neck, liver or kidney cancer. DNA of the CDR3: TGTGCCAGCAGCGATACAGGGAGGGACGCAGATACGCAGTATTTT. It specifies CASSDTGRDADTQYF.